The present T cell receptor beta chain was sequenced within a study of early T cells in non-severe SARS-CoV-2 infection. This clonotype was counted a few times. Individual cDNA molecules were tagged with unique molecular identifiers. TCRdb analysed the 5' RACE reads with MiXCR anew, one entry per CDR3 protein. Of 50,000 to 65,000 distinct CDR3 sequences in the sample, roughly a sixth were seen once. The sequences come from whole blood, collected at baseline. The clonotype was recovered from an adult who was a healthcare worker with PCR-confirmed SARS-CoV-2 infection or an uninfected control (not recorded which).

CDR3 region: CASSIWGSSDTQYF. The CDR3 nucleotides are TGTGCCAGTAGTATCTGGGGCAGTTCAGATACGCAGTATTTT. The rearrangement links TRBV19 to TRBJ2-3, with a weak D call TRBD1 (5 bases). CDR3 length: 14 residues. Deletions cut 3 bases from V and 4 bases from J, with 11 bases between. Germline V lookup: CDR1 LNHDA, CDR2 SQIVND (reference sequence).